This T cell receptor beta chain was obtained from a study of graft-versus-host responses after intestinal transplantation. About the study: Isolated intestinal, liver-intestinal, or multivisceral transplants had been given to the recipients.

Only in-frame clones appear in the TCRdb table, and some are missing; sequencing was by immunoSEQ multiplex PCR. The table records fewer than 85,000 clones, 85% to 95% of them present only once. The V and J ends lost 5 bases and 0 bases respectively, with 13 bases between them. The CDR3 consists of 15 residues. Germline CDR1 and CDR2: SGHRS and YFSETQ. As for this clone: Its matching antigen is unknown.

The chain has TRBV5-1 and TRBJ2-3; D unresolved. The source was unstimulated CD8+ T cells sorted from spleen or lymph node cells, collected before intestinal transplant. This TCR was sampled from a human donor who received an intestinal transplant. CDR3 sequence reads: CASSFDTSSTDTQYF. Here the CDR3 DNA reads TGCGCCAGCAGTTTTGACACCTCTAGCACAGATACGCAGTATTTT.